This is a list of T cell receptor beta chains from one sample in a study of T cell responses to AZD1222 COVID-19 vaccine. Assay used: immunoSEQ multiplex PCR; TCRdb lists only in-frame clones, some missing. Here the sample spans approximately 190,000 clones, approximately 92% being singletons. Sample: peripheral blood, taken on day 0 of AZD1222 vaccination. The receptors were sampled from an adult in good health. Each CDR3 is given with its conserved first and last residue. Each record gives: clone size, D gene, V gene, J gene, CDR3 DNA, CDR3 protein. A D gene is named only where the DNA matches it firmly. A clone size is listed for some rows: how often the clone was seen (once, few, many), or a class if it is expanded.

.	.	TRBV6-1	TRBJ1-1	TGTGCCAGCAGTCAAGAGAGGACAGAGTGGCACCCTGAAGCTTTCTTT	CASSQERTEWHPEAFF
.	.	TRBV6-5	TRBJ1-1	TGTGCCAGCAGTCCTGGAACGGAAGGGAGTAAAAGGGCTTTCTTT	CASSPGTEGSKRAFF
.	TRBD1	TRBV6-6	TRBJ1-6	TGTGCCAGCAGTTATCCCGGACAGGGCTCGAATTCACCCCTCCACTTT	CASSYPGQGSNSPLHF
.	TRBD2	TRBV5-1	TRBJ2-7	TGCGCCAGCAGCCAGCCGGGGGGTAGAGCGAACGAGCAGTACTTC	CASSQPGGRANEQYF
.	.	TRBV7-9	TRBJ1-2	TGTGCCAGCAGCTTAGCTTCCCCGGTACCTGGCTACACCTTC	CASSLASPVPGYTF
.	.	TRBV7-2	TRBJ1-3	TGTGCCAGCAGCTCCATATCTCTCTCTGGAAACACCATATATTTT	CASSSISLSGNTIYF
.	.	TRBV2	TRBJ1-2	TGTGCCAGCAGTTTAGCCGGTAACTATGGCTACACCTTC	CASSLAGNYGYTF
.	TRBD1	TRBV27	TRBJ1-5	TGTGCCAGCAGTTTTGCAGGGGGACGAGCTTTTAATCAGCCCCAGCATTTT	CASSFAGGRAFNQPQHF
.	.	TRBV3-1/TRBV3-2	TRBJ2-7	TGTGCCAGCAGCCAAGATGGGTCTCCCACCTACGAGCAGTACTTC	CASSQDGSPTYEQYF
.	.	TRBV7-3	TRBJ1-1	TGTGCCAGCAGCTTCGTACAGGGCCTGAACACTGAAGCTTTCTTT	CASSFVQGLNTEAFF
few	.	TRBV28	TRBJ1-3	TGTGCCAGCAGCCTCACCCGAAGGGGCTCTGGAAACACCATATATTTT	CASSLTRRGSGNTIYF
.	.	TRBV2	TRBJ1-1	TGTGCCAGCATCCCTGGGTTAATGAACACTGAAGCTTTCTTT	CASIPGLMNTEAFF
.	TRBD1	TRBV7-8	TRBJ1-1	TGTGCCAGCAGCTCGACTAGACAGGGGCCCACTGAAGCTTTCTTT	CASSSTRQGPTEAFF
.	.	TRBV5-1	TRBJ1-6	TGCGCCAGCAGCCAAGACAGGCCAACAACGGGTAATTCACCCCTCCACTTT	CASSQDRPTTGNSPLHF
once	.	TRBV28	TRBJ1-1	TGTGCCAGCAGTTATCAGCCTATGAACACTGAAGCTTTCTTT	CASSYQPMNTEAFF
.	TRBD2	TRBV28	TRBJ2-7	TGTGCCAGCAAAGTAGCGGGGGGTCCCTACGAGCAGTACTTC	CASKVAGGPYEQYF
.	.	TRBV9	TRBJ1-4	TGTGCCAGCGCAGAGGGAACTAATGAAAAACTGTTTTTT	CASAEGTNEKLFF
once	.	TRBV25-1	TRBJ2-5	TGTGCCAGCAGTCGTTCTGCGGGGGCCCCCCAAGAGACCCAGTACTTC	CASSRSAGAPQETQYF
.	.	TRBV5-1	TRBJ2-5	TGCGCCAGCAGCTTGGGGACAGATCAAGAGACCCAGTACTTC	CASSLGTDQETQYF
.	.	TRBV10-2	TRBJ2-1	TGCGCCAGCAGTGAGAGGGGGGGACGAAATGATGAGCAGTTCTTC	CASSERGGRNDEQFF
.	.	TRBV19	TRBJ1-2	TGTGCCAGTAGTAGGTTGACAGCCATCTCCTATGGCTACACCTTC	CASSRLTAISYGYTF
.	.	TRBV6-5	TRBJ2-5	TGTGCCAGCAGTTACAGGGGCTGGGAGACCCAGTACTTC	CASSYRGWETQYF
.	TRBD1	TRBV4-1	TRBJ1-2	TGCGCCAGCAGCCAAGAGGTTAGGGACAGGAGGACGCTAAACTATGGCTACACCTTC	CASSQEVRDRRTLNYGYTF